The 7 T cell receptor beta chains presented below share a single source sample, sequenced in a study of T cells in Graves' hyperthyroidism and ophthalmopathy. Researchers amplified the TCR beta CDR3 regions from RNA transcripts. During a first-round RT-PCR of the TCR CDR3, the HTBI primer set was used. Using its own MiXCR run on the multiplex PCR reads, TCRdb lists one record per CDR3 protein. The sample holds approximately 590,000 distinct CDR3 sequences, 15% to 17% seen once. Material for sequencing was blood. These TCRs come from a woman under 40 with Graves' hyperthyroidism.

This clonotype was picked up a small number of times. J is TRBJ2-1 and V is TRBV2; 8 bases line up with TRBD2. Germline trimming cut 7 bases from V and 2 bases from J; bases unmatched to any gene: 4. From germline, CDR1 is SNHLY and CDR2 FYNNEI. This CDR3 has 14 residues. The CDR3 DNA follows: TGTGCCAGCAATGACGGGGGGGCCTACAATGAGCAGTTCTTC. This translates into CASNDGGAYNEQFF.

This clonotype was seen ten or more times. The rearrangement links TRBV27 to TRBJ1-6; D is perhaps TRBD1 (6 bases). Germline-derived CDR1 and CDR2 are MNHEY and SMNVEV (reference sequence). This CDR3 has 15 amino acids. V lost 5 bases, J lost 6 bases, and 14 bases lay in between. CDR3 DNA: TGTGCCAGCAGTGCCAGGGGTTCTACTAATTCACCCCTCCACTTT. Its protein product is CASSARGSTNSPLHF.

This clonotype was seen many times. The chain links TRBV29-1 to TRBJ2-3; 8 positions match TRBD1. Trimming at V came to 5 bases and at J to 2 bases, leaving 6 bases not matched to a gene. The CDR3 runs to 14 residues. Looked up from germline, CDR1 is SQVTM and CDR2 is ANQGSEA. The CDR3 DNA reads as TGCAGCGTTCAACTGACAGGGGTCACAGATACGCAGTATTTT. It encodes CSVQLTGVTDTQYF.

The chain carries TRBV7-9 and TRBJ2-1, with D uncertain. The CDR3 spans 13 residues. The germline CDR1 and CDR2 sequences are SEHNR and FQNEAQ (reference sequence). Deletions cut 4 bases from V and 5 bases from J, with 9 bases between. The CDR3 DNA sequence: TGTGCCAGCAGCTCGGACCCTGACAATGAGCAGTTCTTC. Its translation: CASSSDPDNEQFF.

This clonotype was counted a few times. V is TRBV5-1 and J is TRBJ2-3; TRBD2 agrees at 15 bases. The V gene's germline CDR1 is SGHRS and CDR2 YFSETQ. Trimming cost V 2 bases and J 5 bases; bases outside gene matches: 6. CDR3 size: 17 residues. CDR3 nucleotides: TGCGCCAGCAGCTTAGGACTAGCGGGAGGGCCTGGAGATACGCAGTATTTT. It encodes CASSLGLAGGPGDTQYF. Filled out from reference TRBV5-1 and TRBJ2-3, the complete variable domain reads KAGVTQTPRYLIKTRGQQVTLSCSPISGHRSVSWYQQTPGQGLQFLFEYFSETQRNKGNFPGRFSGRQFSNSRSEMNVSTLELGDSALYLCASSLGLAGGPGDTQYFGPGTRLTVL.

Only one count was recorded for this clonotype. The chain recombines TRBV30 with TRBJ2-6; 7 bases align to TRBD1. Germline CDR1 reads GTSNPN; CDR2 reads SVGIG (reference sequence). This CDR3 spans 16 amino acids. After removal of 7 bases from V and 1 base from J, the junction contained 10 bases not matched to a gene. The CDR3 spells CAYGTVVISGANVLTF. CDR3 DNA: TGTGCCTACGGGACAGTCGTAATTTCTGGGGCCAACGTCCTGACTTTC.

The V and J genes are TRBV6-1 and TRBJ1-4, with D perhaps TRBD1 (6 bases). The germline gives CDR1 MNHNS, CDR2 SASEGT. This CDR3 contains 13 residues. Trimming cost V 5 bases and J 8 bases, with 12 bases left between them. This CDR3 reads CASSSDRFEKLFF. Written as DNA, the CDR3 is TGTGCCAGCAGTAGCGACAGGTTCGAAAAACTGTTTTTT.